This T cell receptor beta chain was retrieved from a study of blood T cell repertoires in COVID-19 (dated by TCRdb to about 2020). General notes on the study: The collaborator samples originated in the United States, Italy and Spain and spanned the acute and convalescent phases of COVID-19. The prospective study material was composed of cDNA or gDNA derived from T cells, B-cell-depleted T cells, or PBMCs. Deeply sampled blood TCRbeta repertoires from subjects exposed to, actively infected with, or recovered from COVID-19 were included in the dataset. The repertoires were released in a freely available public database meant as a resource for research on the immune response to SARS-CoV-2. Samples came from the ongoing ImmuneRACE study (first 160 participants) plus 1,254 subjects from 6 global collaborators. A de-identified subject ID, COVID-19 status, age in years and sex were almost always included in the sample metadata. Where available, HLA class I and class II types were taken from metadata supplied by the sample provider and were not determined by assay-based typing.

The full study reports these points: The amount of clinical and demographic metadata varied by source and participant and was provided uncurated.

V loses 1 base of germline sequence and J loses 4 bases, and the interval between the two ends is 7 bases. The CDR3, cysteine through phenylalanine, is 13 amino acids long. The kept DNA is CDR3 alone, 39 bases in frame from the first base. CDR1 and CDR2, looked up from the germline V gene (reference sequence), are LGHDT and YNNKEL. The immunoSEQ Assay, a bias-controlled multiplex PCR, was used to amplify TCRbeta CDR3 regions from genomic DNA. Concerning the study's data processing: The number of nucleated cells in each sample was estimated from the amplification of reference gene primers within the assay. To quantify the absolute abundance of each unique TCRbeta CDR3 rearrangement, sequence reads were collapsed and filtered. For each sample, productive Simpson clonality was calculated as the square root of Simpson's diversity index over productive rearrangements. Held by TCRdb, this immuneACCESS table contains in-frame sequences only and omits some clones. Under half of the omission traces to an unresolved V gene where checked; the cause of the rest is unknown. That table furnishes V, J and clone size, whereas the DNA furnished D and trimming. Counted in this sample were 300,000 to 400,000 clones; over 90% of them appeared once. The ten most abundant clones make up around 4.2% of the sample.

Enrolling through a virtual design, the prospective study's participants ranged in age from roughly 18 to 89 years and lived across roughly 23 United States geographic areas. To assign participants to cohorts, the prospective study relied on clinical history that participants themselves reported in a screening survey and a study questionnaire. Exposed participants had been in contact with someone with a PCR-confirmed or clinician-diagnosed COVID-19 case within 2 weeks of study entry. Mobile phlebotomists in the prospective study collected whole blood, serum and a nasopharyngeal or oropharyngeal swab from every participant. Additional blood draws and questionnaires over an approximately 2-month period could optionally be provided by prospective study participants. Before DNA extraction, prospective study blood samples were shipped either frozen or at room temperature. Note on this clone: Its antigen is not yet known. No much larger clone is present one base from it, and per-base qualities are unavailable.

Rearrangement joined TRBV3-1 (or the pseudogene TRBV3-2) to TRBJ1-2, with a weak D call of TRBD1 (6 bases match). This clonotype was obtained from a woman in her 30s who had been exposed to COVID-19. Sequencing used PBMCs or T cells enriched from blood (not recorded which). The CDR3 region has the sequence CASSQVQGYGYTF. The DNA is TGTGCCAGCAGCCAAGTACAGGGCTATGGCTACACCTTC.